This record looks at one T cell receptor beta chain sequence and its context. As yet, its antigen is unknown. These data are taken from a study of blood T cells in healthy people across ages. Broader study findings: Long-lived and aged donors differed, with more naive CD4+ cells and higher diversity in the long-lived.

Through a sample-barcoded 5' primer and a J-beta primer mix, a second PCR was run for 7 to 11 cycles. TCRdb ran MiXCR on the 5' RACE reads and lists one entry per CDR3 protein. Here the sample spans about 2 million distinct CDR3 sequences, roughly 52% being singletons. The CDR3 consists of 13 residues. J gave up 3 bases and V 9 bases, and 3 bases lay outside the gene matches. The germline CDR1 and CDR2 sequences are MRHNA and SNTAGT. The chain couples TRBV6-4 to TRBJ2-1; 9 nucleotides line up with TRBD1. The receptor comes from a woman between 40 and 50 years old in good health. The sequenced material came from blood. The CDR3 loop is CARGQGDYNEQFF. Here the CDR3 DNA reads TGTGCCAGGGGACAGGGAGACTACAATGAGCAGTTCTTC.